The 25 T cell receptor beta chains reported below all come from one sample, sequenced in a study of CD4 T cells in relation to SARS-CoV-2 and coronaviruses (dated by TCRdb to about 2021). CD4+ T cells from unexposed donors were collected before the COVID-19 pandemic (2011-2018). The EasySep CD4+ T cell isolation kit was used to isolate CD4+ T cells once the cultures had run for nine to eleven days. The antigens these receptors bind are not known. The protocol used for the library was the immunoSEQ multiplex PCR assay. Drawn from immuneACCESS, this table holds only the in-frame rearrangements with V and J called that TCRdb kept. Clones are partly lost; checked studies trace under half to an unresolved V gene and leave the rest unexplained. This sample holds roughly 14,000 clones; roughly three quarters were observed only once. Clones ranked in the top ten supply around 18% of the sample. The specimen was CD4+ T cells from PBMCs, cultured in vitro. The source is a human donor in good health.

The chain recombines TRBV19 with TRBJ1-5, with 10 nucleotides matching TRBD1. With 6 bases clipped from V and 6 bases from J, the junction kept 17 bases outside the gene matches. Germline loops: CDR1 LNHDA, CDR2 SQIVND (reference sequence). The length of the CDR3 is 18 residues. CDR3: CASRTLRVTGGQIQPQHF. CDR3 nucleotide sequence: TGTGCCAGTAGGACGCTTCGAGTGACAGGGGGCCAAATTCAGCCCCAGCATTTT.

The CDR3 region is CASSYSTADYEQYF. Written as DNA, the CDR3 is TGTGCCAGCAGTTACTCGACAGCAGACTACGAGCAGTACTTC. V gene TRBV6-5 combines with J gene TRBJ2-7; TRBD1 might be the D (5 bases). Germline V lookup: CDR1 MNHEY, CDR2 SVGAGI. CDR3 length: 14 amino acids. Trimming stripped 0 bases from V and 3 bases from J, with 9 bases between.

V gene TRBV9 combines with J gene TRBJ1-6; a weak D match, TRBD1 (5 bases). CDR1 is SGDLS, CDR2 YYNGEE, per germline. The CDR3 is 15 residues long. The V end was cut by 0 bases, the J end by 12 bases, with 16 bases between. CDR3 sequence reads: CASSVGRQQDGPLHF. CDR3 DNA: TGTGCCAGCAGCGTAGGGAGACAGCAGGACGGACCCCTCCACTTT. Based on the CDR3 plus reference TRBV9 and TRBJ1-6, the full variable domain is DSGVTQTPKHLITATGQRVTLRCSPRSGDLSVYWYQQSLDQGLQFLIQYYNGEERAKGNILERFSAQQFPDLHSELNLSSLELGDSALYFCASSVGRQQDGPLHFGNGTRLTVT.

Only one count was recorded for this clone. The gene calls are TRBV21-1 and TRBJ1-2; TRBD1, the table's D call, was not compared with the DNA. TRBV21-1 is a documented pseudogene. CDR3 size: 18 residues. The CDR3: CASSNHDLGHQTNYGYTF. In DNA, the CDR3 is TGTGCCAGCAGCAATCACGACCTTGGACATCAGACTAACTATGGCTACACCTTC.

The gene calls are TRBV18 and TRBJ2-5; the D is unclear. V lost 3 bases and J lost 5, with 13 bases in between. The CDR3 spans 14 residues. Germline assignment: CDR1 KGHSH and CDR2 LQKENI. The chain's CDR3 is CASSPPEVRETQYF. In nucleotides, the CDR3 is TGTGCCAGCTCACCCCCAGAAGTCAGGGAGACCCAGTACTTC.

The genes are TRBV29-1 and TRBJ1-1; tentatively, D is TRBD1 (6 bases). CDR3 length: 13 amino acids. Germline CDR1 reads SQVTM; CDR2 reads ANQGSEA. Trimming pared 7 bases from V and 0 bases from J, leaving 12 bases between. This CDR3 reads CSARQDMNTEAFF. For the CDR3, the DNA is TGCAGCGCCCGACAGGACATGAACACTGAAGCTTTCTTT.

The chain is built from TRBV5-4 and TRBJ2-7; 7 nucleotides line up with TRBD1. The CDR3 has 15 residues. Germline V gene sequence: CDR1 SGHNT, CDR2 YYREEE (reference sequence). The trim removed 4 bases at V and 5 bases at J, leaving 12 bases unmatched. CDR3 sequence (DNA): TGTGCCAGCAGCATTAGCGCGACAGGGTTCCACGAGCAGTACTTC. The encoded protein is CASSISATGFHEQYF.

The V and J genes are TRBV21-1 and TRBJ1-4; whether TRBD1, the table's D call, matches the DNA was not checked. TRBV21-1 is deemed a pseudogene. The CDR3 covers 15 residues. CDR3 DNA sequence: TGTGCCAGCAGCAAAGTTGGAAAAGGGGGTGAAAAACTGTTTTTT. Its translation: CASSKVGKGGEKLFF.

This clone appeared a few times. The V gene is TRBV6-2 or TRBV6-3, the J gene TRBJ2-3; TRBD1 matches 8 bases. Germline V gene sequence: CDR1 MNHEY, CDR2 SVGEGT. The CDR3 contains 17 residues. J lost 1 base, V lost 0 bases, and 6 bases had no gene match. The CDR3 DNA follows: TGTGCCAGCAGTTACTCGTTCAAGGACAGGGGCACAGATACGCAGTATTTT. This sequence encodes CASSYSFKDRGTDTQYF.

This chain links TRBV30 with TRBJ2-5; D may be TRBD2 (6 bases). Germline V CDR1 and CDR2: GTSNPN, SVGIG (reference sequence). The CDR3 has 13 amino acids. V was cut by 2 bases and J by 3 bases, with 10 bases left in between. DNA of the CDR3: TGTGCCTGGAGTACCGGGACTGAAGAGACCCAGTACTTC. Its protein product is CAWSTGTEETQYF.

Only a few counts were recorded for this clone. The chain links TRBV3-1 (or the pseudogene TRBV3-2) to TRBJ2-1; possible D gene TRBD2, 6 bases. Trimming removed 1 base at V and 3 bases at J, with 10 bases between. This CDR3 has 15 residues. CDR1 and CDR2 (germline): LGHDT, YNNKEL (reference sequence). DNA of the CDR3: TGTGCCAGCAGCCAAGCGGGGACTGTCTACAATGAGCAGTTCTTC. It translates to CASSQAGTVYNEQFF.

The rearrangement joins TRBV28 to TRBJ1-2; 9 bases line up with TRBD1. From germline, CDR1 is MDHEN and CDR2 SYDVKM. This CDR3 is built from 14 residues. The J segment lost 4 bases and the V segment lost 5 bases, leaving 5 bases of the junction unmatched. The CDR3 region has the DNA TGTGCCAGCAGTGGGACAGGGTCTAGCTATGGCTACACCTTC. Translating it yields CASSGTGSSYGYTF.

The chain has TRBV29-1 and TRBJ1-1; D is uncertain. CDR1 and CDR2 (germline): SQVTM, ANQGSEA. Between the trimmed V and J ends, which lost 1 base and 1 base, there was a span of 7 bases. CDR3 length equals 13 residues. The CDR3 DNA sequence: TGCAGCGTTGAAGTACGGACGAACACTGAAGCTTTCTTT. It is translated as CSVEVRTNTEAFF.

This clone appeared once. The genes are TRBV28 and TRBJ2-3, with 7 bases aligning to TRBD2. From germline, CDR1 is MDHEN and CDR2 SYDVKM. V shed 5 bases, J shed 1 base, and the junction held 0 bases outside the gene matches. The length of the CDR3 is 13 residues. The DNA of the CDR3 is TGTGCCAGCAGTGGACTAGGCACAGATACGCAGTATTTT. It specifies CASSGLGTDTQYF.

The V call is TRBV11-2, the J call TRBJ2-1; 9 positions match TRBD2. Germline values: CDR1 SGHAT, CDR2 FQNNGV. Unmatched junction bases numbered 10, after V lost 8 bases and J lost 2 bases. CDR3 length: 16 amino acids. As DNA, the CDR3 is TGTGCCAGCGTTCCCTCAGCGGGAGGAACCTACAATGAGCAGTTCTTC. Translating it yields CASVPSAGGTYNEQFF. Drawing the rest from reference TRBV11-2 and TRBJ2-1, the complete variable domain is EAGVAQSPRYKIIEKRQSVAFWCNPISGHATLYWYQQILGQGPKLLIQFQNNGVVDDSQLPKDRFSAERLKGVDSTLKIQPAKLEDSAVYLCASVPSAGGTYNEQFFGPGTRLTVL.

This chain links TRBV5-1 with TRBJ1-1; tentatively, D is TRBD1 (5 bases). The CDR3 loop spans 17 amino acids. CDR1 and CDR2 (germline): SGHRS, YFSETQ. V was clipped by 2 bases and J by 4 bases, with 21 bases between them. CDR3 coding DNA: TGCGCCAGCAGCTTTTTCCGGGACTCTCGGTCGGTCACTGAAGCTTTCTTT. Amino acid sequence: CASSFFRDSRSVTEAFF.

The sample holds one count of this clone. The chain combines TRBV12-3 or TRBV12-4 with TRBJ2-3; D unresolved. This CDR3 has 11 residues. V was pared by 3 bases and J by 5 bases, with 3 bases between. This chain's CDR3 is CASSFQDTQYF. CDR3 coding DNA: TGTGCCAGCAGTTTTCAAGATACGCAGTATTTT.

Here the CDR3 reads CASSLVGLAGVISETQYF. The CDR3, as DNA: TGTGCCAGCAGCTTAGTCGGACTAGCGGGAGTTATTTCAGAGACCCAGTACTTC. The chain has TRBV7-8 and TRBJ2-5; TRBD2 aligns across 13 bases. This CDR3 contains 18 residues. J was trimmed by 4 bases and V by 1 base; bases with no gene match: 9. The germline CDR1 and CDR2 sequences are SGHVS and FQNEAQ.

J is TRBJ2-1 and V is TRBV7-7, with TRBD2 identical over 14 bases. This CDR3 comprises 15 residues. V was pared by 5 bases and J by 8 bases, with 5 bases of the junction left unmatched. CDR1 and CDR2 from the germline V gene are SSHAT and FNYEAQ (reference sequence). DNA of the CDR3: TGTGCCAGCAGCGAGGGACTAGCGGGAGCGGATGAGCAGTTCTTC. It translates to CASSEGLAGADEQFF.

This clone came up once. The sample contains more than one DNA sequence encoding this CDR3. J is TRBJ2-3 and V is TRBV5-1; 8 nucleotides align to TRBD2. V gave up 2 bases and J gave up 1 base; unmatched junction bases: 0. The CDR3 is 14 amino acids. The germline gives CDR1 SGHRS, CDR2 YFSETQ. This CDR3 reads CASSFGGGTDTQYF. The DNA for the CDR3 is TGCGCCAGCAGCTTCGGGGGGGGCACAGATACGCAGTATTTT. The variable domain in full, with the rest retrieved from reference TRBV5-1 and TRBJ2-3, is KAGVTQTPRYLIKTRGQQVTLSCSPISGHRSVSWYQQTPGQGLQFLFEYFSETQRNKGNFPGRFSGRQFSNSRSEMNVSTLELGDSALYLCASSFGGGTDTQYFGPGTRLTVL.

The chain uses TRBV5-5 and TRBJ2-3; tentatively, D is TRBD1 or TRBD2 (5 bases each). Trimming took off 4 bases at V and 0 bases at J, with 12 bases between the two ends. The germline gives CDR1 SGHKS, CDR2 YYEKEE (reference sequence). The CDR3 loop spans 15 amino acids. This CDR3 reads CASSRGQGSTDTQYF. The CDR3 nucleotides read TGTGCCAGCAGCCGAGGGCAGGGAAGCACAGATACGCAGTATTTT.

By share, this clone ranks as large. The chain is built from TRBV11-3 and TRBJ2-2, with D tentatively TRBD1 (6 bases). The germline gives CDR1 SGHNT, CDR2 YENEEA. The CDR3 is 16 residues long. Trimming pared 3 bases from V and 3 bases from J, leaving 14 bases between. As DNA, the CDR3 is TGTGCCAGCAGCTTTCAAGGGGGAAGTCACACCGGGGAGCTGTTTTTT. It is translated as CASSFQGGSHTGELFF.

The chain uses TRBV5-1 and TRBJ2-1, with D perhaps TRBD2 (5 bases). V was trimmed by 2 bases and J by 2 bases, leaving 8 bases between them. Germline values: CDR1 SGHRS, CDR2 YFSETQ. The CDR3 contains 14 residues. The CDR3 region has the DNA TGCGCCAGCAGCTTCGAGCGGCCCTACAATGAGCAGTTCTTC. The encoded protein is CASSFERPYNEQFF.

The rearrangement joins TRBV15 to TRBJ2-5; possibly TRBD2 for D (5 bases). CDR3 length: 15 amino acids. With 0 bases removed from V and 5 bases from J, the gap between germline ends came to 13 bases. CDR1 is LNHNV, CDR2 YYDKDF, per germline (reference sequence). The CDR3: CATSRDSDNWETQYF. In nucleotides, the CDR3 is TGTGCCACCAGCAGAGATAGCGACAACTGGGAGACCCAGTACTTC.

This sequence joins TRBV29-1 and TRBJ1-1; 11 bases map to TRBD1. The V gene's germline CDR1 is SQVTM and CDR2 ANQGSEA. With 2 bases clipped from V and 0 bases from J, the junction kept 5 bases outside the gene matches. The CDR3 runs 16 residues. The CDR3 DNA sequence: TGCAGCGTTGAACCGGGACAGGGGGTTATGAACACTGAAGCTTTCTTT. Amino acid sequence: CSVEPGQGVMNTEAFF.